The 8 T cell receptor beta chains below all came from one sample that was sequenced in a study of early T cells in non-severe SARS-CoV-2 infection (dated by TCRdb to the early 2020s). Library prep was done by 5' RACE. These reads were obtained on a NextSeq 500. In TCRdb, the public reads were trimmed at Q25 with fastp and aligned with MiXCR, with productive beta chains retained. CDR3 protein duplicates are merged, each entry listing the most common genes and DNA. The sample contains about 59,000 distinct CDR3 sequences, 9.5% to 15% of them found a single time. The ten largest make up 1.3% to 1.5% of the sample. Sequencing used whole blood. These receptors were collected from an adult who was a healthcare worker with PCR-confirmed SARS-CoV-2 infection or an uninfected control (not recorded which).

V is TRBV7-6 and J is TRBJ1-4; the D is unclear. CDR1 and CDR2 (germline): SGHVS, FNYEAQ. The CDR3 consists of 14 residues. V was cut by 3 bases and J by 5 bases, with 10 bases left in between. The CDR3 sequence is CASSFPPPNEKLFF. The CDR3 DNA reads as TGTGCCAGCAGCTTTCCTCCGCCGAATGAAAAACTGTTTTTT.

The gene calls are TRBV6-2 or TRBV6-3 and TRBJ2-7; D ambiguous. This CDR3 region has 16 residues. CDR1 and CDR2 (germline): MNHEY, SVGEGT. V lost 5 bases, J lost 1 base, and 18 bases lay in between. CDR3 DNA: TGTGCCAGCAGTCGCCCCCCTTTGGGCGGATCCTACGAGCAGTACTTC. Amino acid sequence: CASSRPPLGGSYEQYF.

Regarding this clonotype: A much larger clone lies one base from this, so it may be a read error. The chain recombines TRBV4-1 with TRBJ2-1; TRBD2 might be the D (5 bases). In germline, CDR1 is MGHRA, CDR2 YSYEKL. Trimming shortened V by 2 bases and J by 4 bases, and 12 bases separated the two germline ends. This CDR3 contains 15 residues. CDR3 amino acids: CASSQLTWTYNEQFF. As DNA, the CDR3 is TGCGCCAGCAGCCAACTCACCTGGACTTACAATGAGCAGTTCTTC.

This clonotype was counted between two and nine times. This chain joins TRBV2 and TRBJ1-6; D not certain. The V and J ends lost 1 base and 4 bases respectively, with 11 bases between them. Germline V gene lookup returns CDR1 SNHLY and CDR2 FYNNEI. The length of the CDR3 is 16 residues. The CDR3 DNA sequence: TGTGCCAGCAGTGAAGTTGGGTCGGATTATAATTCACCCCTCCACTTT. It specifies CASSEVGSDYNSPLHF. The whole variable domain, filled in from reference TRBV2 and TRBJ1-6, reads EPEVTQTPSHQVTQMGQEVILRCVPISNHLYFYWYRQILGQKVEFLVSFYNNEISEKSEIFDDQFSVERPDGSNFTLKIRSTKLEDSAMYFCASSEVGSDYNSPLHFGNGTRLTVT.

This clonotype was detected many times. The gene calls are TRBV2 and TRBJ2-1; 7 positions match TRBD1. CDR1 is SNHLY, CDR2 FYNNEI, per germline. V was pared by 7 bases and J by 2 bases, with 5 bases of the junction left unmatched. The CDR3 totals 14 residues. CDR3 region: CASNRDRAYNEQFF. For the CDR3, the DNA is TGTGCCAGCAACCGGGACAGAGCCTACAATGAGCAGTTCTTC.

This clonotype was seen at least ten times. The V gene is TRBV20-1, the J gene TRBJ1-2; TRBD1 matches at 7 bases. Trimming took 4 bases from V and 2 from J; bases not matched to a gene: 4. The CDR3 is 13 amino acids. The germline V gene encodes CDR1 DFQATT and CDR2 SNEGSKA (reference sequence). The CDR3, as DNA: TGCAGTGCTACCAACAGGGGAAACTATGGCTACACCTTC. Translating it yields CSATNRGNYGYTF.

This clonotype was detected a few times. The CDR3: CASSLNREAFF. As DNA, the CDR3 is TGTGCCAGCAGCTTAAATAGGGAAGCTTTCTTT. This chain uses TRBV7-2 with TRBJ1-1; no definite D call. Germline assignment: CDR1 SGHTA and CDR2 FQGNSA. This CDR3 region has 11 residues. V shed 2 bases and J shed 8 bases, with 6 bases lying between them.

To note about this clonotype: Given a much more abundant clone one base away, this may be a read error. The chain recombines TRBV5-5 with TRBJ1-1; 7 nucleotides line up with TRBD1. The CDR3 consists of 17 residues. The germline V gene encodes CDR1 SGHKS and CDR2 YYEKEE (reference sequence). With V trimmed by 4 bases and J by 4 bases, 16 bases remained unmatched. CDR3 sequence: CASSRSPGTVLGTEAFF. The CDR3, as DNA: TGTGCCAGCAGCCGCAGTCCCGGGACAGTCCTGGGCACTGAAGCTTTCTTT.